The clone carrying this T cell receptor beta chain has ten or more counts. V was pared by 8 bases and J by 0 bases, with 13 bases between. The germline V gene encodes CDR1 LNHDA and CDR2 SQIVND (reference sequence). CDR3 size: 14 residues. This sample is part of a study of T cells in Graves' hyperthyroidism and ophthalmopathy. What was amplified from RNA transcripts were TCR beta CDR3 regions. First-round RT-PCR targeting the TCR CDR3 was performed with the HTBI primer set. MiXCR was run by TCRdb on the multiplex PCR reads, yielding one entry per CDR3 protein. Of around 300,000 distinct CDR3 sequences in the sample, approximately 15% are singletons; the top ten hold around 23%.

The chain combines TRBV19 with TRBJ1-2; D is unresolved. Sequencing used blood. The origin of this receptor is a woman aged 25 to 39 with Graves' hyperthyroidism. The CDR3 DNA sequence: TGTGCCAGTGGAGCTCAGATTCCTAACTATGGCTACACCTTC. Its protein product is CASGAQIPNYGYTF.